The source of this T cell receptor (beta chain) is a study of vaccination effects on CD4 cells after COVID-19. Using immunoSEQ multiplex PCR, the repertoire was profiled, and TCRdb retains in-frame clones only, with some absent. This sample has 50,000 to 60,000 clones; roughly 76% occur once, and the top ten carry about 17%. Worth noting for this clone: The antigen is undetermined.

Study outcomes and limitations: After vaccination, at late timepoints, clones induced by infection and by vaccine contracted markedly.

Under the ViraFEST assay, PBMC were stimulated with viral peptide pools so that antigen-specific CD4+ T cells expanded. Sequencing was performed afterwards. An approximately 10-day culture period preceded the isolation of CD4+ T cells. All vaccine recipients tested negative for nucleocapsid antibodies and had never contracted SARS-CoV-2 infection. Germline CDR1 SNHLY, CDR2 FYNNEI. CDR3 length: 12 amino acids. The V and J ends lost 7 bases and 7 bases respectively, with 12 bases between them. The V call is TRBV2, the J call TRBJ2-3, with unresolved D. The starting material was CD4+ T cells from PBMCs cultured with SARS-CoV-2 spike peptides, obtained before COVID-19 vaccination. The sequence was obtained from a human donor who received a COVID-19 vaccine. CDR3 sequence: CASTPSEYTQYF. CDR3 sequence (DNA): TGTGCCAGCACCCCAAGCGAATATACGCAGTATTTT.